The rows below give T cell receptor beta chains drawn from one sample of a study of cytomegalovirus exposure and HLA in healthy donors. Libraries were prepared by immunoSEQ multiplex PCR; TCRdb keeps only in-frame clonotypes and omits some of them. The sample includes approximately 100,000 clones, about 70% of them seen just once. The specimen was PBMCs. The receptors come from a woman between 40 and 50 years old in good health and CMV-seronegative. The CDR3 runs from the conserved cysteine through the conserved F or W. Each record gives: J gene, D gene, CDR3 length, V gene, clone size, CDR3 DNA, CDR3 protein. A D gene is named only where the DNA matches it firmly. Size is stated for part of the rows, as once, few or many counts, or as a class when the clone is expanded.

j_gene: TRBJ1-2
d_gene: TRBD1
len: 12
v_gene: TRBV10-1
abundance: .
CDR3nt: TGCGCCAGGACCGACAGGGGGTATGGCTACACCTTC
CDR3aa: CARTDRGYGYTF

j_gene: TRBJ2-5
d_gene: TRBD1
len: 16
v_gene: TRBV5-1
abundance: .
CDR3nt: TGCGCCAGCAGGTCAGGGGGCCTTTTAGCTCAAGAGACCCAGTACTTC
CDR3aa: CASRSGGLLAQETQYF

j_gene: TRBJ1-1
d_gene: .
len: 12
v_gene: TRBV30
abundance: .
CDR3nt: TGTGCCTGGAGTGTACTCCCTGGTGAAGCTTTCTTT
CDR3aa: CAWSVLPGEAFF

j_gene: TRBJ2-7
d_gene: .
len: 15
v_gene: TRBV6-1
abundance: .
CDR3nt: TGTGCCAGCAGTGAAAGACCCAGGGTTGGGTACGAGCAGTACTTC
CDR3aa: CASSERPRVGYEQYF

j_gene: TRBJ2-7
d_gene: .
len: 15
v_gene: TRBV7-2
abundance: .
CDR3nt: TGTGCCAGCAGCGAGGAGCCTACGTACTTCTTCGAGCAGTACTTC
CDR3aa: CASSEEPTYFFEQYF

j_gene: TRBJ2-2
d_gene: .
len: 15
v_gene: TRBV19
abundance: .
CDR3nt: TGTGCCAGTAGTTTCCGACAGGTTGTCTACGGGGAGCTGTTTTTT
CDR3aa: CASSFRQVVYGELFF

j_gene: TRBJ1-1
d_gene: .
len: 15
v_gene: TRBV4-3
abundance: .
CDR3nt: TGCGCCAGCAGCCAAGATCCAGGGTGGGACACTGAAGCTTTCTTT
CDR3aa: CASSQDPGWDTEAFF

j_gene: TRBJ2-1
d_gene: .
len: 12
v_gene: TRBV29-1
abundance: .
CDR3nt: TGCAGCGTTGAGGCTGAATACAATGAGCAGTTCTTC
CDR3aa: CSVEAEYNEQFF

j_gene: TRBJ2-7
d_gene: TRBD2
len: 14
v_gene: TRBV10-2
abundance: few
CDR3nt: TGCGCCAGCAGACCGGGACTAGCGGGCTACGAGCAGTACTTC
CDR3aa: CASRPGLAGYEQYF

j_gene: TRBJ2-7
d_gene: TRBD1
len: 13
v_gene: TRBV7-9
abundance: .
CDR3nt: TGTGCCAGCAGCGACAGGGGAACCTACGAGCAGTACTTC
CDR3aa: CASSDRGTYEQYF

j_gene: TRBJ2-1
d_gene: TRBD1
len: 15
v_gene: TRBV6-5
abundance: .
CDR3nt: TGTGCCAGCAGTTCTCGGGACAGGATCTACAATGAGCAGTTCTTC
CDR3aa: CASSSRDRIYNEQFF

j_gene: TRBJ2-1
d_gene: TRBD2
len: 16
v_gene: TRBV5-4
abundance: .
CDR3nt: TGTGCCAGCAGCCAGGGACTAGCGGGAGTCATTGATGAGCAGTTCTTC
CDR3aa: CASSQGLAGVIDEQFF

j_gene: TRBJ1-2
d_gene: TRBD1
len: 14
v_gene: TRBV6-5
abundance: few
CDR3nt: TGTGCCAGCAAGGCCAGGACAGGGGGCGTAGGCTACACCTTC
CDR3aa: CASKARTGGVGYTF